This is a list of T cell receptor beta chains from one sample in a study of T cells in Graves' hyperthyroidism and ophthalmopathy. TCRdb re-called the multiplex PCR reads through MiXCR, storing one row per CDR3 protein. The table has about 290,000 distinct CDR3 sequences, about 14% seen once; the top ten hold 7% to 8.5%. Sequencing was performed on blood. The source of these receptors is a woman in her 30s with Graves' hyperthyroidism that later progressed to Graves' ophthalmopathy. CDR3s include the opening cysteine and the closing phenylalanine or tryptophan. The D gene is left open where the match is weak. Part of the rows lack a size; the others show once, few, many or a class for expanded clones.

d_gene	abundance	v_gene	j_gene	CDR3nt	CDR3aa
NA	many	TRBV18	TRBJ2-7	TGTGCCAGCTCACCACCAGGGAACTACGAGCAGTACTTC	CASSPPGNYEQYF
TRBD2	NA	TRBV5-8	TRBJ2-5	TGTGCCAGCAGCTCTCAGACTAGCGGGAGGGCCGGGGAGACCCAGTACTTC	CASSSQTSGRAGETQYF
NA	NA	TRBV5-5	TRBJ2-7	TGTGCCAGCAGTCCAAGGGCCGCGGGGGAGCAGTACTTC	CASSPRAAGEQYF
NA	many	TRBV18	TRBJ1-3	TGTGCCAGCTCACCAGACCTGGGGAACACCATATATTTT	CASSPDLGNTIYF
NA	NA	TRBV5-1	TRBJ2-2	TGCGCCAGCAGCTTGGGTGTGGGGCGCTCCGGGGAGCTGTTTTTT	CASSLGVGRSGELFF
NA	many	TRBV11-2	TRBJ2-7	TGTGCCAGCAGCTTAGGTTCTTCGAGCTCCTACGAGCAGTACTTC	CASSLGSSSSYEQYF
NA	NA	TRBV28	TRBJ2-1	TGTGCCAGCAGTCCCTGGACAGGGAGGGGCAATGAGCAGTTCTTC	CASSPWTGRGNEQFF
NA	many	TRBV7-9	TRBJ1-1	TGTGCCAGCAGCTTACTTGGTTGGGGACCCCACGGAGAAGCTTTCTTT	CASSLLGWGPHGEAFF
NA	NA	TRBV5-8	TRBJ2-5	TGTGCCAGCAGTTTGGATGGAATCCCGGGACGGGAAGAGACCCAGTACTTC	CASSLDGIPGREETQYF
NA	NA	TRBV5-1	TRBJ2-7	TGCGCCAGCAGCTTCCCGGACTTGGCCTACGAGCAGTACTTC	CASSFPDLAYEQYF
TRBD1	many	TRBV20-1	TRBJ2-5	TGCAGTGCTAGAAGTGCAGGGGGCACGGAGACCCAGTACTTC	CSARSAGGTETQYF
TRBD2	many	TRBV2	TRBJ2-5	TGTGCCAGCAGTCCCAAGACTAGCGGGAGTGAGACCCAGTACTTC	CASSPKTSGSETQYF
TRBD1	few	TRBV29-1	TRBJ2-2	TGCAGCGTTGTGACAGGGTATAACGGGGAGCTGTTTTTT	CSVVTGYNGELFF
NA	few	TRBV7-7	TRBJ2-5	TGTGCTAGCAGCACCTCTAGGGGGGAGACCCAGTACTTC	CASSTSRGETQYF
NA	few	TRBV19	TRBJ2-7	TGTGCCAGTAGTCAACGGACAGCGGATGAGCAGTACTTC	CASSQRTADEQYF
NA	many	TRBV7-2	TRBJ2-1	TGTGCCAGCAGGGCTCCGGCGCGTGGCAATGAGCAGTTCTTC	CASRAPARGNEQFF
NA	few	TRBV5-6	TRBJ2-3	TGTGCCAGCAGCGCGGACTCAGATACGCAGTATTTT	CASSADSDTQYF
NA	many	TRBV6-2/TRBV6-3	TRBJ2-1	TGTGCCAGCAGAACCTCTTCAGCGAGCTCCTACAATGAGCAGTTCTTC	CASRTSSASSYNEQFF
TRBD2	NA	TRBV19	TRBJ2-2	TGTGCCAGTAGCCCACTCGGGGGGACCGGGGAGCTGTTTTTT	CASSPLGGTGELFF
NA	NA	TRBV6-2/TRBV6-3	TRBJ1-2	TGTGCCAGCACGGACAGCTCAAGCTATGGCTACACCTTC	CASTDSSSYGYTF
TRBD2	NA	TRBV25-1	TRBJ2-1	TGTGCCAGCAGGACTAGCGGGAGGGCCGGATACAATGAGCAGTTCTTC	CASRTSGRAGYNEQFF
NA	many	TRBV6-1	TRBJ2-3	TGTGCCAGCAGAGAGGGGGGTACGCAGTATTTT	CASREGGTQYF
NA	many	TRBV18	TRBJ2-5	TGTGCCAGCTCATTAGCGGTTCAAGAGACCCAGTACTTC	CASSLAVQETQYF
TRBD1	many	TRBV28	TRBJ2-7	TGTGCCAGCCGGACAGACAGGGGGCTATCCTACGAGCAGTACTTC	CASRTDRGLSYEQYF
NA	many	TRBV4-3	TRBJ1-1	TGCGCCAGCAGCCAAGCGACGGTGAACACTGAAGCTTTCTTT	CASSQATVNTEAFF
NA	NA	TRBV7-2	TRBJ2-1	TGTGCCACCAAAGCTTGGGTCGGTGAGCAGTTCTTC	CATKAWVGEQFF
NA	many	TRBV18	TRBJ2-1	TGTGCCAGCTCACCTCCAGGGGAGGATGAGCAGTTCTTC	CASSPPGEDEQFF
TRBD2	few	TRBV27	TRBJ2-7	TGTGCCAGCAGTCCCCTGGGGGGAGTGGCGGGAGGGAGCGAGCAGTACTTC	CASSPLGGVAGGSEQYF
NA	many	TRBV5-4	TRBJ2-1	TGTGCCAGCAGTTCCCCGGTCATCCACAATGAGCAGTTCTTC	CASSSPVIHNEQFF
TRBD2	many	TRBV24-1	TRBJ2-1	TGTGCCACCAGTGATGCTAGCGGGAGGGCTTACAATGAGCAGTTCTTC	CATSDASGRAYNEQFF
NA	many	TRBV28	TRBJ2-6	TGTGCCAGTTCGGGCCTCTCTGGGGCCAACGTCCTGACTTTC	CASSGLSGANVLTF
NA	many	TRBV27	TRBJ2-1	TGTGCCAGCAGTTTTTCAGGGGCAGGGTACAATGAGCAGTTCTTC	CASSFSGAGYNEQFF
TRBD1	many	TRBV5-1	TRBJ2-7	TGCGCCAGCAGCTTGGAGGGACAGGCATCCTACGAGCAGTACTTC	CASSLEGQASYEQYF
TRBD2	many	TRBV28	TRBJ2-7	TGTGCCAGCAGCTTCGGGACTAGCGGCGAGCAGTACTTC	CASSFGTSGEQYF
TRBD2	NA	TRBV20-1	TRBJ2-3	TGCAGTGCTAGTACTAGCGGGAATACAGATACGCAGTATTTT	CSASTSGNTDTQYF
NA	few	TRBV10-3	TRBJ2-3	TGTGCCATCAACCTTGGGGATACGCAGTATTTT	CAINLGDTQYF
NA	few	TRBV5-1	TRBJ2-5	TGCGCCAGCAGCTTGCCAGGAGACGAGACCCAGTACTTC	CASSLPGDETQYF
NA	many	TRBV27	TRBJ2-5	TGTGCCAGCAGTCCAATGAGCGCCTCCCGGGAGACCCAGTACTTC	CASSPMSASRETQYF
TRBD2	many	TRBV11-1	TRBJ2-2	TGTGCCAGCAGCGAAGGACTAGCGGGAGGCGAGCTGTTTTTT	CASSEGLAGGELFF
TRBD2	many	TRBV30	TRBJ2-7	TGTGCCTGGAGTGGTCTAGCGGGAGACGAGCAGTACTTC	CAWSGLAGDEQYF
TRBD1	many	TRBV13	TRBJ2-3	TGTGCCAGCAGCTTACCCCCCGGGACAGGGATGGATACGCAGTATTTT	CASSLPPGTGMDTQYF
TRBD1	many	TRBV7-9	TRBJ2-3	TGTGCCAGCAGCCCAGGACAGGAGAGCACAGATACGCAGTATTTT	CASSPGQESTDTQYF
NA	many	TRBV7-9	TRBJ2-1	TGTGCGGGGGGAGGCTATGAGCAGTTCTTC	CAGGGYEQFF
NA	many	TRBV6-2/TRBV6-3	TRBJ2-7	TGTGCCAGCAGTTATTCCCTCAACTACGAGCAGTACTTC	CASSYSLNYEQYF
NA	many	TRBV12-3/TRBV12-4	TRBJ2-7	TGTGCCAGCAGTTTAAACAGTATTAGCTCCTACGAGCAGTACTTC	CASSLNSISSYEQYF